The clone carrying this T cell receptor (beta chain) was picked up one time. This sample is part of a study of blood T cell repertoires in COVID-19. Background on the study: Sample material is recorded as cDNA or gDNA derived from T cells, B-cell-depleted T cells, or PBMCs.

Assay used: immunoSEQ multiplex PCR; TCRdb lists only in-frame clones, some missing. The table includes a few hundred thousand clones, approximately 89% detected once. Assignments of participants to cohorts depended upon their own reported clinical history. Recovered status applied to Cohort 3 donors who had two consecutive negative PCRs. It also applied to those with clearance or with symptom resolution. V lost 5 bases to trimming and J lost 3 bases; unmatched junction nucleotides: 11. The CDR3 length is 18 residues. Germline V gene sequence: CDR1 MNHEY, CDR2 SMNVEV (reference sequence). V gene TRBV27 combines with J gene TRBJ2-5, with TRBD2 matching over 14 bases. This clonotype was obtained from a woman aged 25 to 39 who had recovered from COVID-19. The sequenced sample was PBMCs or T cells enriched from blood (not recorded which). Here the CDR3 reads CASSPRLAGGRLEETQYF. The DNA of the CDR3 is TGTGCCAGCAGTCCGCGACTAGCGGGGGGGAGGTTGGAAGAGACCCAGTACTTC.